This T cell receptor (beta chain) derives from a study of beta chain features in type 1 diabetes. Turning to the study itself: Age, gender, cell numbers and subset yield matched between patients and controls.

This clone was recorded a few times. Purity exceeded 95% in all sorted populations. Trimming cost V 6 bases and J 2 bases; bases outside gene matches: 5. Germline CDR1 reads SEHNR; CDR2 reads FQNEAQ (reference sequence). The CDR3 length is 15 residues. The entirety of the isolated RNA underwent reverse transcription, so expressed TCRB transcripts were sequenced. The protocol was immunoSEQ multiplex PCR, while the TCRdb copy is restricted to in-frame clones and leaves out a portion. The sample comprises about half a million clones, 25% to 35% of which are singletons, and about 0.06% rests with the top ten.

The chain has TRBV7-9 and TRBJ2-1; 9 nucleotides agree with TRBD1. Sequenced sample: naive CD4+ T cells from blood. The TCR sequence derives from a man in his late teens or twenties in good health. The CDR3 DNA sequence: TGTGCCAGCAGACCTGGGACAGGGACCTACAATGAGCAGTTCTTC. Its translation: CASRPGTGTYNEQFF.